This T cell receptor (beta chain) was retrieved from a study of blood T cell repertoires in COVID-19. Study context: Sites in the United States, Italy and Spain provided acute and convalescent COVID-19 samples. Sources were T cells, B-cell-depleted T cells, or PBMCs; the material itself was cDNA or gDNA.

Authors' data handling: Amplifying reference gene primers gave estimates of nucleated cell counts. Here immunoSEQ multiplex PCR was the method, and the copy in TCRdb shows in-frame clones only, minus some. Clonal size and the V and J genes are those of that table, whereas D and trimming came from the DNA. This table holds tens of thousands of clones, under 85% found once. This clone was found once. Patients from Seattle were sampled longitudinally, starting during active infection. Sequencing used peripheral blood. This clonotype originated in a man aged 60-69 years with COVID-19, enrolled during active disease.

This CDR3 is CASSEVGGETQYF. The DNA for the CDR3 is TGTGCCAGCAGTGAAGTGGGGGGGGAGACCCAGTACTTC. The V call is TRBV2, the J call TRBJ2-5; 7 bases are shared with TRBD2. Trimming cost V 1 base and J 5 bases; bases outside gene matches: 1. Looked up from germline, CDR1 is SNHLY and CDR2 is FYNNEI. This CDR3 is 13 amino acids long.